The 20 T cell receptor beta chains reported below all come from one sample, sequenced in a study of blood T cell repertoires in COVID-19. Produced via immunoSEQ multiplex PCR; TCRdb's table is partial and in-frame only. The table shows around 300,000 clones, with approximately 85% occurring only once. Sequenced material: peripheral blood. The receptors were sampled from a woman in her 70s with acute or convalescent COVID-19.

The rearrangement links TRBV28 to TRBJ1-2; the match to TRBD1 covers 7 bases. V lost 7 bases and J lost 4; bases outside the gene matches: 9. CDR3 length equals 14 residues. Germline values: CDR1 MDHEN, CDR2 SYDVKM. CDR3 protein: CASTPTGNFYGYTF. CDR3 DNA: TGTGCCAGCACCCCGACAGGGAACTTCTATGGCTACACCTTC.

V and J are TRBV6-6 and TRBJ2-7; weak D call: TRBD2 (5 bases). V dropped 4 bases and J dropped 0 bases, with 10 bases sitting between them. The germline V gene has CDR1 MNHNY and CDR2 SVGAGI (reference sequence). The CDR3 is 14 amino acids. CDR3 amino acids: CASSSVGGSYEQYF. The CDR3 nucleotides are TGTGCCAGCAGTTCGGTAGGAGGCTCCTACGAGCAGTACTTC.

The chain employs TRBV12-3 or TRBV12-4 and TRBJ2-1; 8 nucleotides match TRBD2. V was pared by 7 bases and J by 7 bases, with 3 bases of the junction left unmatched. CDR3 length: 12 amino acids. The CDR3 DNA follows: TGTGCCAGCATGCGGGGGGCTAATGAGCAGTTCTTC. Translation: CASMRGANEQFF.

This sequence joins TRBV7-2 and TRBJ2-1; 9 nucleotides align to TRBD2. Germline V gene data show CDR1 as SGHTA and CDR2 as FQGNSA. The CDR3 has 14 residues. V lost 1 base, J lost 12 bases, and 7 bases stayed unmatched. CDR3 nucleotides: TGTGCCAGCAGCTTAGGGACTAGCGCGGATTGGCAGTTCTTC. It specifies CASSLGTSADWQFF.

Of note for this clone: The same CDR3 arises from other DNA sequences in this sample as well. J is TRBJ2-5 and V is TRBV2, with D tentatively TRBD2 (6 bases). This CDR3 region has 12 residues. Per germline, CDR1 SNHLY and CDR2 FYNNEI. V lost 3 bases, J lost 5 bases, and 7 bases lay in between. CDR3 nucleotide sequence: TGTGCCAGCAGTGAGCGGGGTGAGACCCAGTACTTC. Translation: CASSERGETQYF.

The rearrangement uses TRBV9 and TRBJ2-5; D perhaps matches TRBD2 (6 bases). The V and J ends lost 0 bases and 5 bases respectively, with 35 bases between them. This CDR3 comprises 22 residues. Germline V lookup: CDR1 SGDLS, CDR2 YYNGEE. CDR3 in DNA: TGTGCCAGCAGCGTAGACCTTATGTTGATTAGCAGGGCCGGGGGAGAGGGGGAGACCCAGTACTTC. Protein sequence: CASSVDLMLISRAGGEGETQYF.

This sequence joins TRBV2 and TRBJ1-1; D not resolved. CDR1 SNHLY and CDR2 FYNNEI come from the germline V gene. This CDR3 contains 13 residues. V lost 9 bases to trimming and J lost 0 bases, with 11 bases between them. The CDR3: CARSKILNTEAFF. The CDR3 DNA reads as TGTGCCAGAAGCAAGATCCTGAACACTGAAGCTTTCTTT.

Written as DNA, the CDR3 is TGTGCCAGTAGTTCCTGGACAGGGCAGGGTGAGCAGTTCTTC. Translating gives CASSSWTGQGEQFF. The chain uses TRBV19 and TRBJ2-1; TRBD1 aligns across 8 bases. From germline, CDR1 is LNHDA and CDR2 SQIVND (reference sequence). With 5 bases clipped from V and 9 bases from J, the junction kept 9 bases outside the gene matches. This CDR3 has 14 amino acids.

The rearrangement uses TRBV10-3 and TRBJ1-1; D is ambiguous. V gave up 3 bases and J gave up 8 bases, with 10 bases separating them. The CDR3 spans 12 residues. Germline CDR1 reads ENHRY; CDR2 reads SYGVKD. CDR3 loop: CAISDNLAEAFF. CDR3 DNA sequence: TGTGCCATCAGTGACAATTTGGCAGAAGCTTTCTTT.

Comment on this clone: The same CDR3 also results from other DNA sequences found in this sample. The rearrangement uses TRBV18 and TRBJ1-1; D gene unclear. The germline V gene has CDR1 KGHSH and CDR2 LQKENI. The CDR3 extends over 14 amino acids. The germline V and J ends were trimmed by 4 bases and 0 bases, with 9 bases remaining between them. The CDR3 region is CASSRRELNTEAFF. CDR3 coding DNA: TGTGCCAGCTCACGAAGGGAGCTGAACACTGAAGCTTTCTTT.

This clone was counted a few times. The chain joins TRBV2 to TRBJ1-5, with D maybe TRBD1 (5 bases). V dropped 4 bases and J dropped 2 bases, with 9 bases sitting between them. The germline CDR1 and CDR2 sequences are SNHLY and FYNNEI. The CDR3 is 14 amino acids. This CDR3 is CASSGGARNQPQHF. CDR3 DNA: TGTGCCAGCAGTGGGGGCGCACGCAATCAGCCCCAGCATTTT. Drawing the rest from reference TRBV2 and TRBJ1-5, the complete variable domain is EPEVTQTPSHQVTQMGQEVILRCVPISNHLYFYWYRQILGQKVEFLVSFYNNEISEKSEIFDDQFSVERPDGSNFTLKIRSTKLEDSAMYFCASSGGARNQPQHFGDGTRLSIL.

This chain joins TRBV5-4 and TRBJ2-5; possible D gene TRBD2, 5 bases. The V end lost 0 bases, the J end lost 5 bases, and 11 bases lay between the germline ends. Germline CDR1 and CDR2: SGHNT and YYREEE (reference sequence). There are 14 residues in the CDR3. This chain's CDR3 is CASSLAQRWETQYF. The CDR3, as DNA: TGTGCCAGCAGCTTGGCCCAGCGGTGGGAGACCCAGTACTTC.

The genes are TRBV19 and TRBJ1-2, with D perhaps TRBD1 (5 bases). Trimming stripped 3 bases from V and 6 bases from J, with 11 bases between. Looked up from germline, CDR1 is LNHDA and CDR2 is SQIVND (reference sequence). This CDR3 is 13 amino acids long. The CDR3, as DNA: TGTGCCAGTAGTATGGTTACCAGGGATGGCTACACCTTC. Amino acid sequence: CASSMVTRDGYTF.

The rearrangement links TRBV6-5 to TRBJ2-1; the match to TRBD2 covers 8 bases. Germline V gene lookup returns CDR1 MNHEY and CDR2 SVGAGI. J was trimmed by 7 bases and V by 0 bases; bases with no gene match: 5. The CDR3 covers 15 residues. CDR3 sequence reads: CASSYSPSGQNEQFF. CDR3 nucleotides: TGTGCCAGCAGTTACTCTCCTAGCGGGCAAAATGAGCAGTTCTTC.

This chain connects TRBV6-5 to TRBJ1-1; D is perhaps TRBD1 (6 bases). Trimming pared 2 bases from V and 4 bases from J, leaving 17 bases between. The CDR3 is made up of 16 amino acids. Germline values: CDR1 MNHEY, CDR2 SVGAGI. The CDR3: CASSYAKVQGPTEAFF. In DNA form, the CDR3 reads TGTGCCAGCAGTTACGCGAAGGTACAGGGTCCCACTGAAGCTTTCTTT.

CDR3 loop: CASSLRGASRNEQFF. The DNA of the CDR3 is TGTGCCAGCAGCCTCCGCGGTGCTTCGAGGAATGAGCAGTTCTTC. The chain uses TRBV3-1 (or the pseudogene TRBV3-2) and TRBJ2-1; D gene uncertain. In germline, CDR1 is LGHDT, CDR2 YNNKEL (reference sequence). V gave up 4 bases and J gave up 7 bases, with 17 bases separating them. This CDR3 has 15 residues.

The chain has TRBV19 and TRBJ2-5; D is unclear. Germline CDR1 and CDR2: LNHDA and SQIVND (reference sequence). This CDR3 region has 12 residues. Trimming cost V 5 bases and J 5 bases, with 9 bases left between them. Written as DNA, the CDR3 is TGTGCCAGTAGTGCAAACGAGGAGACCCAGTACTTC. This codes for CASSANEETQYF.

The J gene is TRBJ2-1, the V gene TRBV5-6, with 14 bases aligning to TRBD2. Germline values: CDR1 SGHDT, CDR2 YYEEEE. V dropped 6 bases and J dropped 8; count of bases not matched to a gene: 10. The length of the CDR3 is 16 residues. The CDR3 nucleotides are TGTGCCAGCACCCCCGGACTAGCGGGGGGTTTTGATGAGCAGTTCTTC. Protein product: CASTPGLAGGFDEQFF.

The V call is TRBV5-4, the J call TRBJ2-2, with D maybe TRBD2 (6 bases). The CDR3 is made up of 14 amino acids. V shed 0 bases and J shed 7 bases, with 10 bases lying between them. Germline V gene data show CDR1 as SGHNT and CDR2 as YYREEE (reference sequence). This CDR3 reads CASSLGGAIGELFF. Here the CDR3 DNA reads TGTGCCAGCAGCTTGGGCGGGGCGATCGGGGAGCTGTTTTTT.

V and J are TRBV19 and TRBJ1-2, with D uncertain. Trimming left V 3 bases short and J 0 bases short, with 11 bases between. Germline V lookup: CDR1 LNHDA, CDR2 SQIVND (reference sequence). This CDR3 spans 15 amino acids. The CDR3 bases are TGTGCCAGTAGTATTCGGCAGGTATCTAACTATGGCTACACCTTC. This sequence encodes CASSIRQVSNYGYTF. The full variable domain, its missing parts supplied by reference TRBV19 and TRBJ1-2, is DGGITQSPKYLFRKEGQNVTLSCEQNLNHDAMYWYRQDPGQGLRLIYYSQIVNDFQKGDIAEGYSVSREKKESFPLTVTSAQKNPTAFYLCASSIRQVSNYGYTFGSGTRLTVV.